Listed here are 10 T cell receptor beta chains from one sample, sequenced in a study of blood T cell repertoires in COVID-19 (dated by TCRdb to the early 2020s). Library generation was performed with the immunoSEQ multiplex PCR assay. As stored in TCRdb, this immuneACCESS dataset retains in-frame rearrangements with V and J assigned. A fraction of the clones does not appear; measured against another copy, unresolved V genes explain less than half of the discrepancy, and the remainder lacks a known reason. This sample gives some 250,000 clones in total; 70% to 90% of them show up just once. About 3% of the sample goes to the ten largest clones. The sample taken for sequencing was peripheral blood. These receptors all stem from a young woman who had recovered from COVID-19.

The gene calls are TRBV7-9 and TRBJ1-2, with a tentative D call TRBD1 (6 bases). This CDR3 is built from 14 residues. The V end lost 4 bases, the J end lost 9 bases, and 18 bases lay between the germline ends. From germline, CDR1 is SEHNR and CDR2 FQNEAQ (reference sequence). This chain's CDR3 is CASSSTEDRRSYTF. The CDR3 DNA reads TGTGCCAGCAGCTCGACCGAGGACAGACGGAGCTACACCTTC.

The chain carries TRBV3-1 (or the pseudogene TRBV3-2) and TRBJ2-7; 8 nucleotides align to TRBD2. The CDR3 has 15 residues. With 2 bases clipped from V and 3 bases from J, the junction kept 6 bases outside the gene matches. Looked up from germline, CDR1 is LGHDT and CDR2 is YNNKEL (reference sequence). DNA of the CDR3: TGTGCCAGCAGCCAAAGCGGGGGCCTTTTCTACGAGCAGTACTTC. This encodes CASSQSGGLFYEQYF.

This rearrangement joins TRBV5-1 to TRBJ2-3, with D unclear. This CDR3 contains 15 residues. V lost 7 bases to trimming and J lost 0 bases, with 15 bases between them. Looked up from germline, CDR1 is SGHRS and CDR2 is YFSETQ. The CDR3 DNA is TGCGCCAGCCAGCTGGTGACTCTTAGCACAGATACGCAGTATTTT. It specifies CASQLVTLSTDTQYF.

This chain uses TRBV18 with TRBJ2-7, with no clear D. Germline CDR1 is KGHSH and CDR2 is LQKENI. With 4 bases removed from V and 3 bases from J, the gap between germline ends came to 13 bases. There are 14 residues in the CDR3. This CDR3 reads CASSRLEPIYEQYF. The DNA for the CDR3 is TGTGCCAGCTCACGCTTAGAGCCAATCTACGAGCAGTACTTC.

The chain is built from TRBV7-2 and TRBJ1-2, with TRBD1 matching 8 bases. Germline V lookup: CDR1 SGHTA, CDR2 FQGNSA. Germline trimming cut 1 base from V and 0 bases from J; bases unmatched to any gene: 10. CDR3 length: 18 residues. CDR3 sequence: CASSLVAGGRTANYGYTF. The CDR3 nucleotides are TGTGCCAGCAGCTTAGTGGCAGGGGGCCGAACCGCTAACTATGGCTACACCTTC.

The rearrangement uses TRBV14 and TRBJ2-3; D gene uncertain. Trimming pared 0 bases from V and 5 bases from J, leaving 9 bases between. The CDR3 consists of 14 residues. Germline loops: CDR1 SGHDN, CDR2 FVKESK. CDR3 sequence: CASSQDLGLDTQYF. DNA for the CDR3: TGTGCCAGCAGCCAAGATCTCGGGTTAGATACGCAGTATTTT.

The chain links TRBV3-1 (or the pseudogene TRBV3-2) to TRBJ2-1; D may be TRBD1 (5 bases). The CDR3 totals 15 residues. Germline-derived CDR1 and CDR2 are LGHDT and YNNKEL (reference sequence). Trimming cost V 0 bases and J 1 base, with 7 bases left between them. CDR3 protein: CASSQEGHSYNEQFF. The CDR3 DNA reads TGTGCCAGCAGCCAAGAAGGACATTCCTACAATGAGCAGTTCTTC.

This clone occurred a few times. The chain recombines TRBV6-2 or TRBV6-3 with TRBJ2-5, with 10 nucleotides matching TRBD2. The CDR3 loop spans 16 amino acids. Germline V CDR1 and CDR2: MNHEY, SVGEGT. J was trimmed by 2 bases and V by 2 bases; bases with no gene match: 5. The CDR3: CASSYGLAGAQETQYF. CDR3 nucleotides: TGTGCCAGCAGTTACGGCCTAGCGGGGGCTCAAGAGACCCAGTACTTC.

The chain couples TRBV4-1 to TRBJ1-3; D gene unclear. The germline V gene encodes CDR1 MGHRA and CDR2 YSYEKL. V was pared by 6 bases and J by 0 bases, with 12 bases between. This CDR3 has 15 residues. CDR3 sequence: CASRADGGSGNTIYF. The CDR3 nucleotides are TGCGCCAGCAGAGCGGACGGAGGCTCTGGAAACACCATATATTTT.

The chain combines TRBV7-2 with TRBJ2-2, with 7 bases lining up with TRBD1. The length of the CDR3 is 13 residues. Germline loops: CDR1 SGHTA, CDR2 FQGNSA. V gave up 1 base and J gave up 9 bases; unmatched junction bases: 2. The CDR3 DNA reads TGTGCCAGCAGCTTAGAGGGGGCCCGGGAGCTGTTTTTT. This codes for CASSLEGARELFF.